A single sample is the source of the 5 T cell receptor beta chains below, sequenced in a study of beta chain features in type 1 diabetes. cDNA synthesis used the whole RNA isolate, giving expressed TCRB sequences. Here immunoSEQ multiplex PCR was the method, and the copy in TCRdb shows in-frame clones only, minus some. The data show 310,000 or so clones, with approximately 10% seen just once and roughly 0.016% held by the top ten. Sample: naive CD4+ T cells from blood. These receptors all come from a woman in her 30s in good health.

This clone was detected a few times. The chain links TRBV25-1 to TRBJ2-5, with a possible D match to TRBD1 (6 bases). Germline CDR1 is MGHDK and CDR2 is SYGVNS. The CDR3 runs 12 residues. Trimming removed 6 bases from V and 7 bases from J, with 12 bases in between. Written as DNA, the CDR3 is TGTGCCAGCAGCTGGGACAAGGGGACCCAGTACTTC. Translating it yields CASSWDKGTQYF.

J is TRBJ2-4 and V is TRBV4-2; 8 bases map to TRBD2. CDR3 length equals 14 residues. V gave up 0 bases and J gave up 16 bases; unmatched junction bases: 11. The germline gives CDR1 LGHNA, CDR2 YNFKEQ. The chain's CDR3 is CASSQDPIKRGLYF. The DNA for the CDR3 is TGTGCCAGCAGCCAAGACCCCATCAAGCGGGGGCTTTACTTC.

This clone was picked up a small number of times. This rearrangement joins TRBV4-3 to TRBJ2-5; weak D call: TRBD2 (6 bases). Trimming removed 1 base from V and 5 bases from J, with 11 bases in between. The CDR3 has 14 amino acids. In germline, CDR1 is LGHNA, CDR2 YSLEER. The CDR3 DNA follows: TGCGCCAGCAGCCAAGGACTAGGGGTTGAGACCCAGTACTTC. Amino acid sequence: CASSQGLGVETQYF.

This clone was counted a few times. The CDR3 protein is CASSISGRLYNEQFF. DNA of the CDR3: TGTGCCAGCAGCATTAGCGGGAGACTCTACAATGAGCAGTTCTTC. This chain joins TRBV7-6 and TRBJ2-1; 9 nucleotides agree with TRBD2. The length of the CDR3 is 15 residues. The germline CDR1 and CDR2 sequences are SGHVS and FNYEAQ. After removal of 5 bases from V and 3 bases from J, the junction contained 5 bases not matched to a gene.

The V and J genes are TRBV18 and TRBJ2-7, with TRBD2 identical over 14 bases. Germline V gene data show CDR1 as KGHSH and CDR2 as LQKENI. The CDR3 extends over 15 amino acids. V lost 5 bases, J lost 6 bases, and 6 bases stayed unmatched. The CDR3 spells CASSRGLAGVGEQYF. The DNA for the CDR3 is TGTGCCAGCTCAAGGGGACTAGCGGGAGTGGGCGAGCAGTACTTC.